This entry features one T cell receptor beta chain sequence. The antigen remains undetermined. These data come from a study of response to subunit inactivated influenza vaccine. TCRdb recomputed calls from the RT-PCR reads with MiXCR, one row per CDR3 protein. The sample lists over 650,000 distinct CDR3 sequences; around a sixth were seen once. Overall study results and limits: Each seasonal flu vaccination may recruit only limited new T cells, authors suggested.

The origin of this receptor is a man aged 50-59 years who received an inactivated influenza vaccine. The sequencing here drew on PBMCs from blood, taken 5 days after vaccination.

The CDR3 sequence: CASSWGTSFSSYEQYF. DNA of the CDR3: TGTGCCAGCAGTTGGGGAACATCCTTCTCATCCTACGAGCAGTACTTC. V usage is TRBV12-3 or TRBV12-4 and J usage is TRBJ2-7, with no clear D. The V and J ends lost 4 bases and 1 base respectively, with 17 bases between them. The CDR3 consists of 16 residues.